The sample holds a few counts of the clone carrying this TCR beta chain. Its antigen is undetermined. CDR3 length: 14 residues. Deletions cut 0 bases from V and 3 bases from J, with 8 bases between. CDR1 ENHRY and CDR2 SYGVKD come from the germline V gene. This specimen belongs to a study of blood T cells in healthy people across ages. As for the study in general: Researchers report that template switching captured about one barcoded beta molecule per two T cells. Findings and limits, study-wide: Per million T cells, TCR beta diversity dropped roughly linearly as age increased.

For the second PCR, which ran for about 6 to 11 cycles, a sample-barcoded 5' primer and a J-beta primer mix were used. TCRdb analysed the 5' RACE reads with MiXCR anew, one entry per CDR3 protein. The table shows roughly 1.9 million distinct CDR3 sequences, with approximately 40% occurring only once. A minimum of 5 micrograms of total RNA was extracted per sample. The TCR sequence derives from a human donor in good health. Sequencing was done on a sample of blood. V is TRBV10-3 and J is TRBJ2-5; D gene ambiguous. CDR3 protein: CAISESNGEETQYF. Here the CDR3 DNA reads TGTGCCATCAGTGAGTCGAATGGGGAAGAGACCCAGTACTTC.